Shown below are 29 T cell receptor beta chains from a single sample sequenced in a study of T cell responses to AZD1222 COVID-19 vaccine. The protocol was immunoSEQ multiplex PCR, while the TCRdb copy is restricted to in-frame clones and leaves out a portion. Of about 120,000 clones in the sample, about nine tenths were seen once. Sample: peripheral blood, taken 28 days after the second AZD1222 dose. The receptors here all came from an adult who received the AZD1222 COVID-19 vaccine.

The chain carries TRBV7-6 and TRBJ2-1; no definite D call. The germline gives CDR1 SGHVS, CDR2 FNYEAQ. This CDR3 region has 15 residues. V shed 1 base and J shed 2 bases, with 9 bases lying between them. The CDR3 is CASSLGPPTYNEQFF. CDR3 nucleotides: TGTGCCAGCAGCTTAGGGCCGCCCACCTACAATGAGCAGTTCTTC.

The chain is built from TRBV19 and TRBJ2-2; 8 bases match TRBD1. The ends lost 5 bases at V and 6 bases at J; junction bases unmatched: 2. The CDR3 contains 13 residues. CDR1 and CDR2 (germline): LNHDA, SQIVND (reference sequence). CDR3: CASSLQGAGELFF. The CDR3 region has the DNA TGTGCCAGTAGTCTACAGGGGGCCGGGGAGCTGTTTTTT.

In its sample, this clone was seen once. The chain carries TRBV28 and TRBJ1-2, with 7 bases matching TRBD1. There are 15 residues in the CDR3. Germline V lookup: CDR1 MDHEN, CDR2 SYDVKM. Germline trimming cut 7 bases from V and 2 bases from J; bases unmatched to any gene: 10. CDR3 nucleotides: TGTGCCAGCACCTTACAGGGGATTCCAAACTATGGCTACACCTTC. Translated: CASTLQGIPNYGYTF.

DNA for the CDR3: TGTGCCAGCAGATTCGCAGGGAACTATGGCTACACCTTC. It specifies CASRFAGNYGYTF. This chain joins TRBV12-3 or TRBV12-4 and TRBJ1-2; maybe TRBD1 (5 bases). Trimming took off 6 bases at V and 2 bases at J, with 10 bases between the two ends. The CDR3 is 13 residues long.

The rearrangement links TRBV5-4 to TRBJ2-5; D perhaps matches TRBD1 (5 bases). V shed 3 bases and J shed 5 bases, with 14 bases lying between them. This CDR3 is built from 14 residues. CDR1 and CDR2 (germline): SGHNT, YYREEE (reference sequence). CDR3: CASSSGRAVETQYF. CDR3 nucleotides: TGTGCCAGCAGCTCGGGCAGGGCAGTTGAGACCCAGTACTTC.

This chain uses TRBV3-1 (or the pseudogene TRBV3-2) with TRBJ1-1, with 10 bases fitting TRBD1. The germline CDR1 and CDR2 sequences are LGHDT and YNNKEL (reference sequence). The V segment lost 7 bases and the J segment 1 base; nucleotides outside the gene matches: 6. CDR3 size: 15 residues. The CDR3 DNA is TGTGCCAGCAAACCACGGGACAGGGGGAACACTGAAGCTTTCTTT. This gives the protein CASKPRDRGNTEAFF.

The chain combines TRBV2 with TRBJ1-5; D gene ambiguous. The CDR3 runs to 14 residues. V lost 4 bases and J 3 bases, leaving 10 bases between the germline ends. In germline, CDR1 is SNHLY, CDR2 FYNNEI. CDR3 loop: CASSVFGSNQPQHF. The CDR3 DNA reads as TGTGCCAGCAGTGTTTTTGGATCCAATCAGCCCCAGCATTTT.

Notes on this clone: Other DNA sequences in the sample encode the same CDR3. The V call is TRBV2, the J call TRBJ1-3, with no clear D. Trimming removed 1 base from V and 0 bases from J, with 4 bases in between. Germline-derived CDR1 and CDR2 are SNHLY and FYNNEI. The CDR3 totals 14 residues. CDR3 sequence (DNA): TGTGCCAGCAGTGAAGTTGGCTCTGGAAACACCATATATTTT. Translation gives CASSEVGSGNTIYF.

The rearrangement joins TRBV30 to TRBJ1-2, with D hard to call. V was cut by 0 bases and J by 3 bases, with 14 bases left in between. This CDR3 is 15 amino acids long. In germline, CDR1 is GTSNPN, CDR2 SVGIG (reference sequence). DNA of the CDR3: TGTGCCTGGAGTGTAATCGGTGTGTGGGACTATGGCTACACCTTC. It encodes CAWSVIGVWDYGYTF.

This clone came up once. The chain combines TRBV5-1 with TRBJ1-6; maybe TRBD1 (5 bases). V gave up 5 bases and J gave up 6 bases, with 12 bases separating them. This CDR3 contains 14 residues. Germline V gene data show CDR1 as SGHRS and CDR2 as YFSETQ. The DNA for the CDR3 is TGCGCCAGCAGGGGGGACCGTTCTAATTCACCCCTCCACTTT. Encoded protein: CASRGDRSNSPLHF.

The CDR3: CASSILSTGELFF. Here the CDR3 DNA reads TGTGCCAGTAGTATCTTAAGCACCGGGGAGCTGTTTTTT. V is TRBV19 and J is TRBJ2-2; no definite D call. The CDR3 spans 13 residues. Trimming shortened V by 3 bases and J by 4 bases, and 6 bases separated the two germline ends. In germline, CDR1 is LNHDA, CDR2 SQIVND (reference sequence).

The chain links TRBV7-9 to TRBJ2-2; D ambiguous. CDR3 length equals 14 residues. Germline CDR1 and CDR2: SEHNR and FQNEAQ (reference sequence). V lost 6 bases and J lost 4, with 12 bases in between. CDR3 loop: CASRFGNSTGELFF. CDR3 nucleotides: TGTGCCAGCAGATTTGGGAACAGCACCGGGGAGCTGTTTTTT.

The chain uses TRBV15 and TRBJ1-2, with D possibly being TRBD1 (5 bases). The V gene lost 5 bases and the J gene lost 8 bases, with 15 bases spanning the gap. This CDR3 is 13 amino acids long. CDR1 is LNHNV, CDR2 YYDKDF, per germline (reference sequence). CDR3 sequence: CATSQGPYRGYTF. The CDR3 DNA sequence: TGTGCCACCAGCCAGGGTCCGTATCGGGGCTACACCTTC.

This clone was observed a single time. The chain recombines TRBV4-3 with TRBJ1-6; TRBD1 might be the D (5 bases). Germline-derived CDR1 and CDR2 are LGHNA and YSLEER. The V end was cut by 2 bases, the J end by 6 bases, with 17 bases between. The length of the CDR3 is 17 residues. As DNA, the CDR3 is TGCGCCAGCAGCCAACAAAGTACAGGCAGTAGTAATTCACCCCTCCACTTT. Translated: CASSQQSTGSSNSPLHF.

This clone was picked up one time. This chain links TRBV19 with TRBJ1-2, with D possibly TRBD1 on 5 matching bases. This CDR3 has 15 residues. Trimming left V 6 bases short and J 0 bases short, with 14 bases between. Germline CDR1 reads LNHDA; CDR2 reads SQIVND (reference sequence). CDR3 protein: CASRPTVTSNYGYTF. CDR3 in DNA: TGTGCCAGTAGACCGACAGTTACTTCTAACTATGGCTACACCTTC.

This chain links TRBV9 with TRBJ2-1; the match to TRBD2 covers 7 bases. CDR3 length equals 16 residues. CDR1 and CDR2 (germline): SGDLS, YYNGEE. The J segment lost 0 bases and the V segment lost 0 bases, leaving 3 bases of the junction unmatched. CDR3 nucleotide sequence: TGTGCCAGCAGCGTAGGGGGCGGGGGCTCCTACAATGAGCAGTTCTTC. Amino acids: CASSVGGGGSYNEQFF.

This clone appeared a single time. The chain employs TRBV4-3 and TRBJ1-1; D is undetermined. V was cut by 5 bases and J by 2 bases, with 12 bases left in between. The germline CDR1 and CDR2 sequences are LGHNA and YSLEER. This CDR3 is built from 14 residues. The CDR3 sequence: CASSLSPTNTEAFF. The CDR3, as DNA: TGCGCCAGCAGCTTAAGCCCCACTAACACTGAAGCTTTCTTT.

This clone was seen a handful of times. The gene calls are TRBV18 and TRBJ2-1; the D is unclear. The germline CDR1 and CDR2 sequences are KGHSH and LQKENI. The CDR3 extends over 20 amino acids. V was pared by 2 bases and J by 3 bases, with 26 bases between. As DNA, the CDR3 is TGTGCCAGCTCACCAAGGGCGTCGGTCCGAGCTACGAATGACTACAATGAGCAGTTCTTC. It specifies CASSPRASVRATNDYNEQFF.

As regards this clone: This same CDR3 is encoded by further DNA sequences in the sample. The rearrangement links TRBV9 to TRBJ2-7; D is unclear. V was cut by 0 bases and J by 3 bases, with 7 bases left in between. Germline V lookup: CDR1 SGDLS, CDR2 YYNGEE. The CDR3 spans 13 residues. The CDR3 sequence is CASSVAHNYEQYF. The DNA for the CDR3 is TGTGCCAGCAGCGTAGCACATAACTACGAGCAGTACTTC.

CDR3 region: CASSLNTGHNEKLFF. The CDR3, as DNA: TGTGCCAGCAGCTTAAATACCGGGCATAATGAAAAACTGTTTTTT. The chain is built from TRBV7-8 and TRBJ1-4; no firm D call. This CDR3 contains 15 residues. Germline lookup yields CDR1 SGHVS and CDR2 FQNEAQ. The V and J ends lost 2 bases and 4 bases respectively, with 11 bases between them.

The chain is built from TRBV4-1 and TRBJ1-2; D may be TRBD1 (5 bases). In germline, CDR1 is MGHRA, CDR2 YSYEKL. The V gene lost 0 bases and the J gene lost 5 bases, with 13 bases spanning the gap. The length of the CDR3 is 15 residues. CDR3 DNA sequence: TGCGCCAGCAGCCAAGACGGGGCAGGGTATTATGGCTACACCTTC. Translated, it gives CASSQDGAGYYGYTF.

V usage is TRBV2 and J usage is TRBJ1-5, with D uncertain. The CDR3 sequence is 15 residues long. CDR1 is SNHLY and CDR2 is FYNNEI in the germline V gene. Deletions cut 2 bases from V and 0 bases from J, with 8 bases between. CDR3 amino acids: CASSERAVSNQPQHF. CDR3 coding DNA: TGTGCCAGCAGTGAAAGGGCTGTTAGCAATCAGCCCCAGCATTTT.

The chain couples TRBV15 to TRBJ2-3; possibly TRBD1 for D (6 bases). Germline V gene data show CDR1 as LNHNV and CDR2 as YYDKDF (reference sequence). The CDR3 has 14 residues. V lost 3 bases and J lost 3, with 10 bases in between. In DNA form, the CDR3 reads TGTGCCACCAGCAGGGACAGAACAACAGATACGCAGTATTTT. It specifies CATSRDRTTDTQYF.

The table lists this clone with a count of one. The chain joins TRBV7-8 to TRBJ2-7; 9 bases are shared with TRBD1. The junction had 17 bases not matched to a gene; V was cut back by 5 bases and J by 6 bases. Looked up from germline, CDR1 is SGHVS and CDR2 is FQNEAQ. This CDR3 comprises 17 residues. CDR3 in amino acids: CASSKRLGTGSSGEQYF. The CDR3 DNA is TGTGCCAGCAGCAAAAGACTCGGGACAGGGAGTTCCGGCGAGCAGTACTTC.

CDR3 amino acids: CASRPGLAGGPAKNIQYF. The CDR3 DNA reads as TGTGCAAGTCGCCCCGGACTAGCGGGGGGGCCGGCCAAAAACATTCAGTACTTC. The gene calls are TRBV12-2 and TRBJ2-4; TRBD2, as called in the table, went unchecked against the DNA. TRBV12-2 is a known pseudogene. The length of the CDR3 is 18 residues.

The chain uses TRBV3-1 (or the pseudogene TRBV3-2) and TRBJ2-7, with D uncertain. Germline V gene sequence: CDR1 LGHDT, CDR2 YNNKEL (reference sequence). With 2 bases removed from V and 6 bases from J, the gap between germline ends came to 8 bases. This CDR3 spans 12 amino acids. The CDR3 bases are TGTGCCAGCAGCCAAAGTGGGTCCGAGCAGTACTTC. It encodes CASSQSGSEQYF.

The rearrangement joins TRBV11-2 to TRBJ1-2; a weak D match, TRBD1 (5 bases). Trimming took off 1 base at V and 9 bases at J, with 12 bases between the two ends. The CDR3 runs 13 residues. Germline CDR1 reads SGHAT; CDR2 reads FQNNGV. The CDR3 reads CASSLGGLLSYTF. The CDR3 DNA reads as TGTGCCAGCAGCTTAGGGGGACTTCTGAGCTACACCTTC.

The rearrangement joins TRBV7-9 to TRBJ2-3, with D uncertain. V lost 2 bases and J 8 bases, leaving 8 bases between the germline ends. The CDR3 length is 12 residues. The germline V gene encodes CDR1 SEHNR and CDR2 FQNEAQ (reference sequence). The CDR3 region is CASSLNYLTQYF. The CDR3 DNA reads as TGTGCCAGCAGCTTAAACTACCTTACGCAGTATTTT. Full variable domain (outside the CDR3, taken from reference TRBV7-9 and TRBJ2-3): DTGVSQNPRHKITKRGQNVTFRCDPISEHNRLYWYRQTLGQGPEFLTYFQNEAQLEKSRLLSDRFSAERPKGSFSTLEIQRTEQGDSAMYLCASSLNYLTQYFGPGTRLTVL.

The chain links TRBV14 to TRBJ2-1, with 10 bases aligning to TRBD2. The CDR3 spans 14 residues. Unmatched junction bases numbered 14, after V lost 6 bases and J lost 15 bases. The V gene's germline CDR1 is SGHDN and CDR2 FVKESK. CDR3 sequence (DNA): TGTGCCAGCAGGCCGTCAGCGGGGGGGCCAAGAGTGTTCTTC. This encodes CASRPSAGGPRVFF.